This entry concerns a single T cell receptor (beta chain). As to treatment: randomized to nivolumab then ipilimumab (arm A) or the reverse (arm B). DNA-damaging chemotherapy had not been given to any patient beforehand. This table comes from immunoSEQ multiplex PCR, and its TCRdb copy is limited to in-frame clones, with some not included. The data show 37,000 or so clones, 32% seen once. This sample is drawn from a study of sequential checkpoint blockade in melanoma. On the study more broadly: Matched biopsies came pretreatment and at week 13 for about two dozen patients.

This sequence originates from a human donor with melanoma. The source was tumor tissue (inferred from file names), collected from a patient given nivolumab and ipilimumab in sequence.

In DNA, the CDR3 is TGTGCCAGCAGTTTACCCACCCTTCACGAGCAGTACTTC. Its protein product is CASSLPTLHEQYF. The chain couples TRBV28 to TRBJ2-7, with no clear D. The V end was cut by 2 bases, the J end by 5 bases, with 10 bases between. This CDR3 comprises 13 residues. The germline CDR1 and CDR2 sequences are MDHEN and SYDVKM.